These 12 T cell receptor beta chains were sequenced from one sample in a study of control samples from healthy donors and cancer patients. The data were produced by immunoSEQ multiplex PCR, yet TCRdb's version contains in-frame clones alone and is incomplete. The repertoire holds 150,000 to 200,000 clones, with roughly 88% as singletons. Material for sequencing was blood. These receptors all come from a woman aged 25 to 39 in good health.

The rearrangement links TRBV5-1 to TRBJ1-1, with D unclear. The CDR3 extends over 15 amino acids. Germline V lookup: CDR1 SGHRS, CDR2 YFSETQ. V lost 3 bases to trimming and J lost 2 bases, with 14 bases between them. CDR3 protein: CASSYAVGANTEAFF. In DNA, the CDR3 is TGCGCCAGCAGCTACGCCGTTGGCGCCAACACTGAAGCTTTCTTT.

This sequence joins TRBV21-1 and TRBJ2-7; the table calls TRBD1, which could not be checked here. TRBV21-1 is a recognized pseudogene. The CDR3 totals 13 residues. The CDR3 DNA reads TGTGCCAGCAGCAAGGGACAGGGCTACGAGCAGTACGTC. Residues: CASSKGQGYEQYV.

The gene calls are TRBV13 and TRBJ2-3; the match to TRBD1 covers 8 bases. V was pared by 4 bases and J by 5 bases, with 5 bases of the junction left unmatched. Germline values: CDR1 PRHDT, CDR2 FYEKMQ (reference sequence). CDR3 length equals 14 residues. The CDR3 coding sequence is TGTGCCAGCAGCTCGAGGACAGGGCGAGATACGCAGTATTTT. It specifies CASSSRTGRDTQYF.

The J gene is TRBJ2-7, the V gene TRBV6-6, with D uncertain. Trimming shortened V by 3 bases and J by 1 base, and 10 bases separated the two germline ends. The germline V gene encodes CDR1 MNHNY and CDR2 SVGAGI (reference sequence). This CDR3 spans 14 amino acids. The CDR3 sequence: CASSYDGRSYEQYF. The CDR3 DNA reads TGTGCCAGCAGTTATGACGGGCGGTCCTACGAGCAGTACTTC.

V usage is TRBV11-2 and J usage is TRBJ2-1; 8 bases agree with TRBD2. The germline gives CDR1 SGHAT, CDR2 FQNNGV. The ends lost 0 bases at V and 3 bases at J; junction bases unmatched: 7. This CDR3 region has 17 residues. CDR3 amino acids: CASSLDRAGGVYNEQFF. The CDR3 DNA sequence: TGTGCCAGCAGCTTAGATAGGGCGGGGGGCGTCTACAATGAGCAGTTCTTC.

This clone was observed once. This chain links TRBV6-2 or TRBV6-3 with TRBJ2-1; tentatively, D is TRBD1 (6 bases). Germline CDR1 and CDR2: MNHEY and SVGEGT. Trimming pared 4 bases from V and 9 bases from J, leaving 13 bases between. CDR3 length equals 13 residues. The CDR3 loop is CASSWGRGSEQFF. The CDR3, as DNA: TGTGCCAGCAGTTGGGGGCGTGGGAGTGAGCAGTTCTTC.

The chain combines TRBV5-1 with TRBJ2-2; the D is unclear. The CDR3 runs 16 residues. V was pared by 0 bases and J by 1 base, with 10 bases between. Germline CDR1 and CDR2: SGHRS and YFSETQ. CDR3 residues: CASSLDISLNTGELFF. Written as DNA, the CDR3 is TGCGCCAGCAGCTTGGATATCAGTTTGAACACCGGGGAGCTGTTTTTT.

This chain connects TRBV10-2 to TRBJ2-3, with 10 bases fitting TRBD2. The V gene end was trimmed by 6 bases and the J gene end by 3 bases; junction bases not matched to a gene: 9. The V gene's germline CDR1 is WSHSY and CDR2 SAAADI. This CDR3 contains 16 residues. The CDR3, as DNA: TGCGCCAGCAGGGCAACCGCGGGACTAGCGACAGATACGCAGTATTTT. The encoded protein is CASRATAGLATDTQYF.

This chain connects TRBV3-1 (or the pseudogene TRBV3-2) to TRBJ1-1; D may be TRBD1 (6 bases). The CDR3 spans 13 residues. CDR1 and CDR2 (germline): LGHDT, YNNKEL (reference sequence). Trimming pared 5 bases from V and 3 bases from J, leaving 10 bases between. The CDR3 is CASSYRVYTEAFF. The CDR3, as DNA: TGTGCCAGCAGCTACAGGGTTTACACTGAAGCTTTCTTT.

The CDR3 DNA reads TGCAGCGTAGCCCGGGACAGGAGGACAGATACGCAGTATTTT. Its protein product is CSVARDRRTDTQYF. The V and J genes are TRBV29-1 and TRBJ2-3; 8 bases match TRBD1. V was clipped by 6 bases and J by 3 bases; unmatched bases: 8. The CDR3 spans 14 residues. CDR1 is SQVTM and CDR2 is ANQGSEA in the germline V gene.

The chain couples TRBV20-1 to TRBJ1-2; D might be TRBD1 (5 bases). The CDR3 runs 12 residues. Germline V gives CDR1 DFQATT, CDR2 SNEGSKA (reference sequence). V was trimmed by 3 bases and J by 3 bases, leaving 8 bases between them. The CDR3 is CSASRGDYGYTF. The CDR3 nucleotides are TGCAGTGCTAGTCGGGGGGACTATGGCTACACCTTC.

The chain combines TRBV2 with TRBJ2-1, with unresolved D. The CDR3 contains 10 residues. Per the germline V gene, CDR1 is SNHLY and CDR2 is FYNNEI. V lost 8 bases and J 8 bases, leaving 7 bases between the germline ends. CDR3 amino acids: CASGIYEQFF. The CDR3 region has the DNA TGTGCCAGCGGCATCTATGAGCAGTTCTTC.